A single T cell receptor beta chain is shown here with its context. Its specificity is not known. CDR1 SGHTA and CDR2 FQGNSA come from the germline V gene. V lost 5 bases to trimming and J lost 13 bases; unmatched junction nucleotides: 13. The CDR3 has 13 residues. These data come from a study of T cell repertoires in cytomegalovirus infection. Study background: The authors relied on CMV epitopes, both recently identified HLA-C-restricted and well-studied HLA-B-restricted. Public signatures in TCR beta pointed to CMV infection and matching HLA type.

One entry per CDR3 protein, called by TCRdb with MiXCR from the reads. Of about 740,000 distinct CDR3 sequences in the sample, around a third were seen once. General study findings and limits: Carriers of CMV and the relevant HLA type were discriminated by public TCR beta frequency.

The sequencing here drew on cultured PBMCs, taken from culture after CMV antigen stimulation. The V gene is TRBV7-2, the J gene TRBJ2-7, with 8 bases aligning to TRBD2. This clonotype originated in a human donor in good health (CMV status not recorded). Some clones in this sample may be carry-over from other donors' samples. This CDR3 is CASSVGRGLVPYF. The CDR3 nucleotides read TGTGCCAGCAGCGTCGGGAGGGGCCTGGTCCCCTACTTC.